This T cell receptor beta chain was obtained from a study of shared clonotypes between healthy human individuals. Naive CD8 populations comprised CD45RO-negative cells positively selected for CCR7, excluding terminally differentiated effector memory CD45RA+ cells. Overall study findings and caveats: Apart from blood, nothing was sampled; tissue repertoires likely differ.

J gave up 3 bases and V 5 bases, and 3 bases lay outside the gene matches. Germline V gives CDR1 MNHEY, CDR2 SMNVEV (reference sequence). The CDR3 has 14 residues. Note on this clone: The antigen remains undetermined.

Every subset had its genomic DNA shared out evenly among several immunoSEQ plates. Produced via immunoSEQ multiplex PCR; TCRdb's table is partial and in-frame only. The sample holds approximately 810,000 clones, over 90% seen once. The chain combines TRBV27 with TRBJ2-2; 7 nucleotides line up with TRBD1. What was sequenced was naive CD8+ T cells sorted from blood. This sequence was found in a man aged 25-45 years in good health. DNA of the CDR3: TGTGCCAGCAGTGACAGGGTGGACACCGGGGAGCTGTTTTTT. It translates to CASSDRVDTGELFF.